Presented here are 19 T cell receptor beta chains from one specimen sequenced in a study of CD8 T cells in ankylosing spondylitis. Each CDR3 protein gets one entry after TCRdb re-called the 5' RACE reads with MiXCR. This sample yields approximately 200,000 distinct CDR3 sequences, of which 13% are seen a single time; 16% belongs to the top ten. Sequencing was carried out using blood, either unsorted or a sorted T cell fraction (not recorded which). These receptors all stem from a male donor with ankylosing spondylitis or in good health (not recorded which).

This clonotype appeared many times. The chain combines TRBV29-1 with TRBJ2-1; the match to TRBD1 covers 9 bases. This CDR3 comprises 11 residues. Losses at the gene ends were 7 bases for V and 7 bases for J; bases not matched to a gene: 2. Germline CDR1 is SQVTM and CDR2 is ANQGSEA. The CDR3 loop reads CSGDRVNEQFF. As DNA, the CDR3 is TGCAGCGGGGACAGGGTAAATGAGCAGTTCTTC.

This clonotype was counted only a few times. The chain employs TRBV5-6 and TRBJ2-1; D possibly corresponds to TRBD1 (6 bases). The CDR3 loop spans 14 amino acids. V was clipped by 5 bases and J by 9 bases, with 18 bases between them. Germline V gene sequence: CDR1 SGHDT, CDR2 YYEEEE. CDR3 sequence (DNA): TGTGCCAGCAGGGGATATCAACAGGGATTTGAGCAGTTCTTC. Translated, it gives CASRGYQQGFEQFF.

This clonotype was seen a handful of times. The chain couples TRBV15 to TRBJ2-7; maybe TRBD1 (6 bases). The V gene lost 11 bases and the J gene lost 5 bases, with 19 bases spanning the gap. The CDR3 consists of 13 residues. CDR1 LNHNV and CDR2 YYDKDF come from the germline V gene (reference sequence). The CDR3 loop reads CASSGGRGNEQYF. DNA of the CDR3: TGTGCCTCCTCCGGCGGCAGGGGAAACGAGCAGTACTTC.

This clonotype has only a few counts. The rearrangement joins TRBV20-1 to TRBJ2-5; no reliable D call. From germline, CDR1 is DFQATT and CDR2 SNEGSKA (reference sequence). The V end lost 3 bases, the J end lost 5 bases, and 16 bases lay between the germline ends. The CDR3 runs 14 residues. The CDR3 sequence is CSASPDLSGETQYF. The CDR3 DNA sequence: TGCAGTGCTAGTCCCGACCTATCTGGGGAGACCCAGTACTTC.

The chain recombines TRBV11-3 with TRBJ2-2; 7 bases fit TRBD1. Trimming at V came to 5 bases and at J to 7 bases, leaving 10 bases not matched to a gene. Germline V CDR1 and CDR2: SGHNT, YENEEA. This CDR3 has 15 residues. Written as DNA, the CDR3 is TGTGCCAGCAGCCCCGGGACAGCCATAATCGGGGAGCTGTTTTTT. Translating gives CASSPGTAIIGELFF. Filled out from reference TRBV11-3 and TRBJ2-2, the complete variable domain reads EAGVVQSPRYKIIEKKQPVAFWCNPISGHNTLYWYLQNLGQGPELLIRYENEEAVDDSQLPKDRFSAERLKGVDSTLKIQPAELGDSAVYLCASSPGTAIIGELFFGEGSRLTVL.

The rearrangement joins TRBV9 to TRBJ2-3; a possible D gene is TRBD2 (6 bases). CDR3 length: 19 residues. Germline V gives CDR1 SGDLS, CDR2 YYNGEE. Trimming took 3 bases from V and 0 from J, leaving 23 bases between them. The CDR3 is CASSGPTGWGGASTDTQYF. The CDR3 DNA is TGTGCCAGCAGCGGGCCGACCGGTTGGGGCGGGGCTAGCACAGATACGCAGTATTTT.

The sample holds a few counts of this clonotype. The rearrangement joins TRBV7-2 to TRBJ2-5; 14 bases are a match to TRBD2. Germline lookup yields CDR1 SGHTA and CDR2 FQGNSA. The CDR3 runs 17 residues. Trimming removed 5 bases from V and 5 bases from J; junction bases left unmatched: 10. Written as DNA, the CDR3 is TGTGCCAGCAGCCCCGAGGGACTAGCGGGGGCCTGGGAGACCCAGTACTTC. Translation gives CASSPEGLAGAWETQYF.

Ten or more counts support this clonotype. This chain joins TRBV14 and TRBJ2-1; unclear D gene. CDR3 length: 16 residues. V was cut by 0 bases and J by 2 bases, with 11 bases left in between. Germline assignment: CDR1 SGHDN and CDR2 FVKESK. The CDR3 region has the DNA TGTGCCAGCAGCCAAGACGAAATGGGCCCCTACAATGAGCAGTTCTTC. Its protein product is CASSQDEMGPYNEQFF.

This clonotype came up a few times. V usage is TRBV6-1 and J usage is TRBJ1-1, with 8 bases lining up with TRBD1. The CDR3 length is 16 residues. J gave up 1 base and V 6 bases, and 10 bases lay outside the gene matches. Germline-derived CDR1 and CDR2 are MNHNS and SASEGT. DNA of the CDR3: TGTGCCAGCAGCCCCGGATGGACAGGGCGGAACACTGAAGCTTTCTTT. Encoded protein: CASSPGWTGRNTEAFF.

This clonotype was seen more than once but under ten times. V gene TRBV2 combines with J gene TRBJ1-2, with 7 bases lining up with TRBD1. CDR3 length: 16 amino acids. V shed 2 bases, J shed 3 bases, and the junction held 9 bases outside the gene matches. Germline lookup yields CDR1 SNHLY and CDR2 FYNNEI. The CDR3 here is CASSEPHLGTDYGYTF. DNA for the CDR3: TGTGCCAGCAGTGAACCCCATCTGGGGACAGACTATGGCTACACCTTC.

This clonotype showed up just a few times. The gene calls are TRBV6-2 or TRBV6-3 and TRBJ2-7; D not resolved. V lost 5 bases, J lost 3 bases, and 5 bases lay in between. Germline V lookup: CDR1 MNHEY, CDR2 SVGEGT. The CDR3 loop spans 11 amino acids. CDR3 DNA sequence: TGTGCCAGCAGTCGCAGCTACGAGCAGTACTTC. This gives the protein CASSRSYEQYF.

This clonotype was detected a few times. The chain has TRBV6-1 and TRBJ2-6; possibly TRBD2 for D (6 bases). CDR3 length equals 9 residues. Trimming removed 5 bases at V and 18 bases at J, with 8 bases between. The germline CDR1 and CDR2 sequences are MNHNS and SASEGT. The CDR3 sequence: CASSPGETF. The CDR3 coding sequence is TGTGCCAGCAGTCCGGGGGAGACTTTC.

There are a few counts of this clonotype. This rearrangement joins TRBV12-3 or TRBV12-4 to TRBJ1-5; D perhaps matches TRBD1 (6 bases). There are 13 residues in the CDR3. Trimming stripped 6 bases from V and 3 bases from J, with 9 bases between. The CDR3 DNA reads TGTGCCAGCAGCCTGGGGGCCAATCAGCCCCAGCATTTT. The encoded protein is CASSLGANQPQHF.

The CDR3 here is CSARDRGLAGGSDEQYF. The CDR3 DNA reads as TGCAGTGCTAGAGATCGAGGGCTAGCGGGAGGGTCTGACGAGCAGTACTTC. This chain connects TRBV20-1 to TRBJ2-7; 12 bases align to TRBD2. V lost 0 bases to trimming and J lost 5 bases; unmatched junction nucleotides: 11. Germline V CDR1 and CDR2: DFQATT, SNEGSKA (reference sequence). CDR3 length: 17 amino acids.

In this sample, this clonotype turned up a few times. The J gene is TRBJ2-1, the V gene TRBV30; the match to TRBD1 covers 7 bases. CDR3 length equals 14 residues. CDR1 GTSNPN and CDR2 SVGIG come from the germline V gene (reference sequence). V was pared by 0 bases and J by 8 bases, with 7 bases of the junction left unmatched. CDR3 nucleotides: TGTGCCTGGAGTGTAGACAGGGATTGGCATGAGCAGTTCTTC. Amino acids: CAWSVDRDWHEQFF.

This clonotype was counted between two and nine times. J is TRBJ2-2 and V is TRBV2; D is perhaps TRBD1 (5 bases). With 5 bases removed from V and 6 bases from J, the gap between germline ends came to 10 bases. This CDR3 has 13 amino acids. Germline CDR1 and CDR2: SNHLY and FYNNEI. The CDR3 loop is CASSSQGPGELFF. DNA of the CDR3: TGTGCCAGCAGTAGTCAGGGCCCCGGGGAGCTGTTTTTT.

This chain links TRBV19 with TRBJ2-3, with TRBD2 as a possible D gene (6 bases). Germline V gene lookup returns CDR1 LNHDA and CDR2 SQIVND (reference sequence). The CDR3 runs to 13 residues. Trimming cost V 5 bases and J 5 bases, with 11 bases left between them. The CDR3 DNA is TGTGCCAGTAGTTTGGGACTGGGAGATACGCAGTATTTT. This encodes CASSLGLGDTQYF.

This clonotype turned up a few times. The V call is TRBV3-1, the J call TRBJ2-7; possibly TRBD2 for D (6 bases). The ends were cut back, 0 bases at V and 7 bases at J, with 13 bases in the middle. Per the germline V gene, CDR1 is LGHDT and CDR2 is YNNKEL (reference sequence). The CDR3 has 14 residues. The CDR3 loop is CASSQDPGVGEQYF. The DNA for the CDR3 is TGTGCCAGCAGCCAAGACCCGGGGGTCGGGGAGCAGTACTTC.

The chain couples TRBV7-9 to TRBJ2-1; perhaps TRBD1 as D (6 bases). With 1 base removed from V and 7 bases from J, the gap between germline ends came to 11 bases. The CDR3 totals 14 residues. Germline assignment: CDR1 SEHNR and CDR2 FQNEAQ (reference sequence). As DNA, the CDR3 is TGTGCCAGCAGCTTAGTCGGGACAAGAAATGAGCAGTTCTTC. It translates to CASSLVGTRNEQFF.